This T cell receptor (beta chain) came from a study of control samples from healthy donors and cancer patients (dated by TCRdb to about 2020). In this sample, this clone turned up a few times. No cognate antigen has been identified for it. No base-level quality is on record; no much larger clone is a single base apart. Preparation of the library involved the immunoSEQ multiplex PCR assay. The clones in this table, taken by TCRdb from immuneACCESS, are in-frame only. Not every clone is retained; where verified, under half of the shortfall comes from an unresolved V gene, and the cause of the rest is unknown. In this sample the table shows approximately 54,000 clones, roughly 90% of which occur a single time. About 39% of the sample belongs to the ten largest clones. The TCR sequence derives from a man aged 50 to 59 with head and neck cancer. Sequences were obtained from PBMCs.

The nucleotide sequence is given as TGTGCCAGCTCCCTCGACAGCGCCCGCCATGAGCAGTTCTTC. This yields the protein CASSLDSARHEQFF. The sequence joins TRBV18 to TRBJ2-1, and perhaps TRBD1 as D gene, on 5 matching bases. Trimming costs V 6 bases and J 8 bases, and their ends lie 17 bases apart. The CDR3 covers 14 residues, taking in both the cysteine and the phenylalanine. Solely the CDR3 DNA is kept, with 42 bases framed from the first base. CDR1 and CDR2 are read off the germline V gene as KGHSH and LQKENI.